Here is one T cell receptor beta chain with its context. This CDR3 contains 14 residues. CDR1 is LGHNA, CDR2 YSLEER, per germline. V was shortened by 4 bases and J by 0 bases, with 4 bases between the two germline ends. The assay was immunoSEQ multiplex PCR, and TCRdb's table has in-frame clones only and misses some. The sample carries fewer than 250,000 clones, almost 90% recorded once. Participant ages covered about 18 to 89 years across some 25 US areas. In assigning cohorts, the study relied on participant-reported clinical history. The sample comes from a study of blood T cell repertoires in COVID-19. Study at large: The origin of the acute and convalescent COVID-19 samples was the United States, Italy and Spain.

Sequencing was carried out using PBMCs or T cells enriched from blood (not recorded which). The V and J genes are TRBV4-3 and TRBJ2-6; D remains ambiguous. The sequence was obtained from a man aged 25 to 40 who had been exposed to COVID-19. CDR3 bases: TGCGCCAGCAGCCTAAACTCTGGGGCCAACGTCCTGACTTTC. It is translated as CASSLNSGANVLTF.